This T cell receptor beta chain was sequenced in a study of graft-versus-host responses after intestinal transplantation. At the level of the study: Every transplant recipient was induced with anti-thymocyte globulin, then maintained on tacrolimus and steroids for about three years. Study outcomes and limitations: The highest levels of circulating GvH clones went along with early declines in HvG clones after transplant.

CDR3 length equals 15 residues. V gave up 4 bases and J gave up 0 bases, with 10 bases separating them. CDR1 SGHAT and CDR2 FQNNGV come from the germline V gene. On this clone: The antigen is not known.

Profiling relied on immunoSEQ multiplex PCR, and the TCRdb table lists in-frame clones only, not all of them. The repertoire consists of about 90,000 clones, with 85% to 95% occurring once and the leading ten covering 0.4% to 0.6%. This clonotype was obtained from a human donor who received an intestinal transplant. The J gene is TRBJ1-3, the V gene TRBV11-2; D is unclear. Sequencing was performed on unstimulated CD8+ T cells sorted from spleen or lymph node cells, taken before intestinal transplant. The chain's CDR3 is CASSSQSGSGNTIYF. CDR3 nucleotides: TGTGCCAGCAGCTCACAGTCCGGCTCTGGAAACACCATATATTTT.